The clone carrying this T cell receptor (beta chain) came up many times. What it binds is not known. The data were taken from a study of CD8 T cells in ankylosing spondylitis. From the 5' RACE reads, TCRdb called clonotypes with MiXCR, one entry per CDR3 protein. Of about 92,000 distinct CDR3 sequences detected, 7.5% to 9% appear once; the ten largest clones hold approximately 4.8%. Per germline, CDR1 KGHSH and CDR2 LQKENI. This CDR3 region has 15 residues. The V gene end was trimmed by 6 bases and the J gene end by 3 bases; junction bases not matched to a gene: 9. Study-level findings and limits: Past studies reported some motif variants in reactive arthritis synovial fluid and blood.

The TCR comes from a male donor with ankylosing spondylitis or in good health (not recorded which). The material sequenced was blood, either unsorted or a sorted T cell fraction (not recorded which). V usage is TRBV18 and J usage is TRBJ1-1, with 8 bases identical to TRBD1. CDR3 residues: CASSSKQGEDTEAFF. The CDR3 DNA is TGTGCCAGCTCGTCAAAACAGGGGGAGGACACTGAAGCTTTCTTT.